The source of this T cell receptor beta chain is a study of T cell responses to AZD1222 COVID-19 vaccine (dated by TCRdb to the early 2020s). Some background on the complete study: AZD1222 recipients whose second dose came at about 4 weeks and those whose second dose came at about 12 weeks were combined into one group, since spike-specific TCR depth and breadth did not differ between the two schedules. TCR sequencing was performed for more than 230 trial participants, of whom 207 were given two doses of AZD1222 and roughly 25 were given two doses of MenACWY control vaccine. Enrollment into the trials was organized by age into subgroups of 18-55, 56-69 and 70-plus years, and those subgroups contained approximately 160, 26 and 62 TCR-sequenced participants, respectively.

The CDR3 regions of human TCRbeta chains were subjected to immunosequencing. Processing in the source paper ran as follows. TCRs in the repertoires were compared against a reference library of SARS-CoV-2-specific TCRs that had been generated with the MIRA antigen-specificity platform. Breadth was defined as the fraction of unique TCRs that were SARS-CoV-2-associated. Depth was defined as the fraction of total T cells that were SARS-CoV-2-associated. Using the MIRA data, every spike-specific TCR was mapped to the spike region that the TCR reacted to and assigned to either a CD4 or a CD8 class. Log10-transformed breadth and depth values were compared by one-way ANOVA with Sidak's multiple comparisons tests. The immuneACCESS repertoire file appears here via TCRdb, limited to in-frame rearrangements. These files lack a portion of the clones; in checked studies, under half of the deficit traces to unresolved V genes, and the cause of the others is not known. For V, J and clone size, that table is used; D and trimming come from the DNA. Recorded for this sample are approximately 120,000 clones; 93% of them occurred a single time. Of the sample, roughly 1% is held by the ten largest clones.

About this clone itself: There is no known antigen for this receptor. Nothing much larger sits one base from this clone, and base qualities are not available.

Broader findings and caveats from the paper: Most participants were white British and females outnumbered males, and the authors suggested that clonal diversity may have been underestimated. Because no day 14 peak-response samples were available, the repertoires could be characterized only after the peak T cell response. Conclusions about previously exposed vaccinees were limited because only six AZD1222 recipients were SARS-CoV-2 seropositive at baseline. After two AZD1222 doses, spike-specific TCR breadth and depth were significantly higher than at day 0 and than in MenACWY recipients. In the small 56-69-year group, the increase in depth fell short of significance, most likely because of low power. Reportedly, almost half of the unique spike-specific TCRs recognized epitopes lying outside the regions that are mutated in the B.1.351 and B.1.1.7 variants. CD4 TCRs associated with the vaccine covered the entire spike protein, and the dominant responses were in regions 160-218 and 743-854.

The intended sense of this specimen's time point label: baseline before first vaccination. Vaccinee samples were obtained from the UK trials COV001 and COV002, which included a single-blind randomized controlled phase 2/3 trial of AZD1222 (ChAdOx1 nCoV-19) in healthy adults. For TCRbeta chain sequencing, PBMC samples were collected from trial participants at day 0 and at day 28 after the second dose. V loses 0 bases, J loses 5 bases, and the germline ends lie 10 bases apart. The CDR3, cysteine through phenylalanine, is 14 amino acids long. Only the CDR3 DNA is retained, 42 bases long and in frame from the first base. Sequences LGHDT (CDR1) and YNNKEL (CDR2) are obtained from the germline V gene (reference sequence).

The receptor was derived from an adult in good health. This receptor chain uses TRBV3-1 (or the pseudogene TRBV3-2) and TRBJ2-5, with no D gene named confidently. This specimen was peripheral blood, taken on day 0 of AZD1222 vaccination. The CDR3 reads CASSQDASTETQYF. The sequence in DNA is TGTGCCAGCAGCCAAGACGCTAGTACCGAGACCCAGTACTTC.